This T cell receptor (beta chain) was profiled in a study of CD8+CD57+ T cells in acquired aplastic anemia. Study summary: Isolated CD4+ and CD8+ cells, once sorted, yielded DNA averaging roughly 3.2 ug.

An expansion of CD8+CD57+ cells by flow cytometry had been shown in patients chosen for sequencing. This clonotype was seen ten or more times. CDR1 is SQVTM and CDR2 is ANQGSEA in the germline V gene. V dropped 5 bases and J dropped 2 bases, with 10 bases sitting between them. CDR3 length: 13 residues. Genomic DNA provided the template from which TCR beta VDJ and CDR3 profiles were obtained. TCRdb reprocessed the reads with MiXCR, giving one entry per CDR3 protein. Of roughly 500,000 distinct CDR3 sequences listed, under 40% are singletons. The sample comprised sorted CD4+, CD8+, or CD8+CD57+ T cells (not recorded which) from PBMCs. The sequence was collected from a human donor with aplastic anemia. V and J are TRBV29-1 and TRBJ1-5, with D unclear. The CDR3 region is CSVHNGGNQPQHF. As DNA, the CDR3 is TGCAGCGTTCACAACGGGGGCAATCAGCCCCAGCATTTT.